These 21 T cell receptor beta chains originate from one sample sequenced in a study of blood T cell repertoires in COVID-19. Profiled with immunoSEQ multiplex PCR; TCRdb holds only in-frame clones, not every one. This table holds about 130,000 clones, roughly 84% found once. What was sequenced was peripheral blood. These receptor sequences come from a woman older than 75 with acute or convalescent COVID-19.

The CDR3 protein is CASSLAASYYEQYF. The CDR3 DNA is TGTGCCAGCAGCTTGGCGGCTAGCTACTACGAGCAGTACTTC. V usage is TRBV5-6 and J usage is TRBJ2-7; D may be TRBD2 (5 bases). The CDR3 has 14 amino acids. The V end was cut by 0 bases, the J end by 3 bases, with 10 bases between. The germline gives CDR1 SGHDT, CDR2 YYEEEE. The full variable domain, with the rest looked up from reference TRBV5-6 and TRBJ2-7, is DAGVTQSPTHLIKTRGQQVTLRCSPKSGHDTVSWYQQALGQGPQFIFQYYEEEERQRGNFPDRFSGHQFPNYSSELNVNALLLGDSALYLCASSLAASYYEQYFGPGTRLTVT.

The sample holds one count of this clone. The chain has TRBV11-2 and TRBJ2-7; maybe TRBD2 (6 bases). This CDR3 has 15 residues. The V end was cut by 0 bases, the J end by 4 bases, with 13 bases between. Looked up from germline, CDR1 is SGHAT and CDR2 is FQNNGV. CDR3 bases: TGTGCCAGCAGCTTAGATCTTATAGCGGATTACGAGCAGTACTTC. The encoded protein is CASSLDLIADYEQYF.

V and J are TRBV19 and TRBJ1-2, with TRBD1 identical over 8 bases. Germline V gene sequence: CDR1 LNHDA, CDR2 SQIVND (reference sequence). The V gene end was trimmed by 4 bases and the J gene end by 2 bases; junction bases not matched to a gene: 6. The CDR3 is 15 amino acids. CDR3 nucleotide sequence: TGTGCCAGTAGTAGTGGGACAGGAGGAAACTATGGCTACACCTTC. As protein: CASSSGTGGNYGYTF.

This clone was recorded only once. The chain carries TRBV30 and TRBJ1-5; D ambiguous. V lost 3 bases and J 2 bases, leaving 11 bases between the germline ends. CDR1 and CDR2 from the germline V gene are GTSNPN and SVGIG (reference sequence). There are 14 residues in the CDR3. As DNA, the CDR3 is TGTGCCTGGAGAGGCCCGGGAGGCAATCAGCCCCAGCATTTT. Amino acids: CAWRGPGGNQPQHF.

This rearrangement joins TRBV19 to TRBJ2-2, with D possibly being TRBD1 (6 bases). This CDR3 is built from 17 residues. Germline values: CDR1 LNHDA, CDR2 SQIVND (reference sequence). V was cut by 0 bases and J by 4 bases, with 15 bases left in between. For the CDR3, the DNA is TGTGCCAGTAGTATAGATCGAAACAGGGCTGGCACCGGGGAGCTGTTTTTT. It specifies CASSIDRNRAGTGELFF. The full variable domain, completed using reference TRBV19 and TRBJ2-2, is DGGITQSPKYLFRKEGQNVTLSCEQNLNHDAMYWYRQDPGQGLRLIYYSQIVNDFQKGDIAEGYSVSREKKESFPLTVTSAQKNPTAFYLCASSIDRNRAGTGELFFGEGSRLTVL.

The J gene is TRBJ2-7, the V gene TRBV11-2; 11 positions agree with TRBD2. The J segment lost 4 bases and the V segment lost 5 bases, leaving 7 bases of the junction unmatched. The germline V gene encodes CDR1 SGHAT and CDR2 FQNNGV. The CDR3 consists of 15 residues. CDR3 sequence: CASSPLAGGLYEQYF. CDR3 sequence (DNA): TGTGCCAGCAGCCCTCTAGCGGGGGGACTATACGAGCAGTACTTC.

J is TRBJ1-4 and V is TRBV5-1, with D possibly matching TRBD1 (6 bases). Trimming pared 1 base from V and 4 bases from J, leaving 11 bases between. Germline assignment: CDR1 SGHRS and CDR2 YFSETQ. This CDR3 has 15 amino acids. CDR3 protein: CASSLLRGINEKLFF. The CDR3 DNA sequence: TGCGCCAGCAGCTTGTTGAGGGGGATTAATGAAAAACTGTTTTTT.

J is TRBJ2-7 and V is TRBV2, with D maybe TRBD1 (6 bases). CDR1 is SNHLY and CDR2 is FYNNEI in the germline V gene. V was clipped by 5 bases and J by 3 bases, with 14 bases between them. The CDR3 covers 14 residues. The CDR3 here is CASSSTARGYEQYF. CDR3 nucleotides: TGTGCCAGCAGTTCCACCGCCAGGGGCTACGAGCAGTACTTC.

V is TRBV11-2 and J is TRBJ2-1; 7 bases line up with TRBD1. Germline V gene data show CDR1 as SGHAT and CDR2 as FQNNGV. Unmatched junction bases numbered 7, after V lost 0 bases and J lost 8 bases. The CDR3 is 15 residues long. For the CDR3, the DNA is TGTGCCAGCAGCTTAGATCGAGGGGGCCCTTATGAGCAGTTCTTC. Its protein product is CASSLDRGGPYEQFF.

The chain carries TRBV29-1 and TRBJ2-7, with 9 positions matching TRBD1. Per the germline V gene, CDR1 is SQVTM and CDR2 is ANQGSEA. The CDR3 has 14 amino acids. The trim removed 1 base at V and 5 bases at J, leaving 6 bases unmatched. The chain's CDR3 is CSVEGGQGVHEQYF. DNA for the CDR3: TGCAGCGTTGAAGGGGGACAGGGTGTGCACGAGCAGTACTTC.

The chain joins TRBV4-1 to TRBJ1-1; 7 bases fit TRBD1. J was trimmed by 5 bases and V by 1 base; bases with no gene match: 4. This CDR3 spans 14 amino acids. Germline CDR1 is MGHRA and CDR2 is YSYEKL. The CDR3 reads CASSQVGRGTEAFF. The DNA of the CDR3 is TGCGCCAGCAGCCAAGTTGGCAGGGGGACTGAAGCTTTCTTT.

This chain links TRBV6-5 with TRBJ1-6; maybe TRBD1 (6 bases). The V gene lost 2 bases and the J gene lost 4 bases, with 9 bases spanning the gap. The length of the CDR3 is 15 residues. Germline assignment: CDR1 MNHEY and CDR2 SVGAGI. CDR3 nucleotides: TGTGCCAGCAGTTACGGGGGGGCGTATAATTCACCCCTCCACTTT. This translates into CASSYGGAYNSPLHF.

This chain connects TRBV10-3 to TRBJ2-7, with D possibly matching TRBD1 (6 bases). This CDR3 has 14 amino acids. From germline, CDR1 is ENHRY and CDR2 SYGVKD. The germline V and J ends were trimmed by 8 bases and 7 bases, with 21 bases remaining between them. This CDR3 is CAIGLPGETGEQYF. CDR3 bases: TGTGCCATCGGCCTACCAGGGGAGACGGGAGAGCAGTACTTC.

The rearrangement links TRBV5-1 to TRBJ1-2; the D is unclear. V dropped 4 bases and J dropped 8 bases, with 15 bases sitting between them. Germline loops: CDR1 SGHRS, CDR2 YFSETQ. The CDR3 length is 13 residues. The CDR3 here is CASSAGREGGYTF. The CDR3, as DNA: TGCGCCAGCAGCGCCGGACGGGAGGGCGGCTACACCTTC.

The genes are TRBV30 and TRBJ1-1; a possible D gene is TRBD1 (5 bases). CDR1 and CDR2 (germline): GTSNPN, SVGIG (reference sequence). V was trimmed by 1 base and J by 7 bases, leaving 7 bases between them. The CDR3 contains 11 residues. The DNA of the CDR3 is TGTGCCTGGAGTGGACAGATTGAAGCTTTCTTT. Translated: CAWSGQIEAFF.

V gene TRBV4-3 combines with J gene TRBJ1-4; the D gene is possibly TRBD1 (5 bases). The V gene lost 0 bases and the J gene lost 7 bases, with 18 bases spanning the gap. CDR1 is LGHNA and CDR2 is YSLEER in the germline V gene. The CDR3 covers 17 residues. This CDR3 is CASSQDYVWGEGEKLFF. CDR3 DNA sequence: TGCGCCAGCAGCCAAGATTACGTCTGGGGGGAGGGTGAAAAACTGTTTTTT.

The gene calls are TRBV5-1 and TRBJ2-2; TRBD1 matches at 8 bases. Germline V CDR1 and CDR2: SGHRS, YFSETQ. The V segment lost 0 bases and the J segment 6 bases; nucleotides outside the gene matches: 4. CDR3 length equals 15 residues. The CDR3 is CASSLVSGGPGELFF. The CDR3 coding sequence is TGCGCCAGCAGCTTGGTGTCAGGGGGCCCCGGGGAGCTGTTTTTT.

The J gene is TRBJ1-4, the V gene TRBV30; D might be TRBD1 (6 bases). The V end lost 4 bases, the J end lost 8 bases, and 11 bases lay between the germline ends. The length of the CDR3 is 12 residues. CDR1 and CDR2 from the germline V gene are GTSNPN and SVGIG (reference sequence). The CDR3 sequence: CAWTGAGEKLFF. In nucleotides, the CDR3 is TGTGCCTGGACAGGGGCCGGCGAAAAACTGTTTTTT.

The chain couples TRBV2 to TRBJ1-2; 11 bases are shared with TRBD1. This CDR3 spans 13 amino acids. Germline CDR1 and CDR2: SNHLY and FYNNEI. The junction had 4 bases not matched to a gene; V was cut back by 7 bases and J by 6 bases. The CDR3 reads CASNWGQGDGYTF. CDR3 coding DNA: TGTGCCAGCAACTGGGGACAGGGGGATGGCTACACCTTC.

V and J are TRBV2 and TRBJ2-7, with TRBD2 identical over 11 bases. Germline V gene lookup returns CDR1 SNHLY and CDR2 FYNNEI. The CDR3 totals 13 residues. J lost 6 bases, V lost 7 bases, and 5 bases had no gene match. The CDR3 bases are TGTGCCAGCAATCTAGCGGGAGGACGCGAGCAGTACTTC. Translating it yields CASNLAGGREQYF.

The rearrangement joins TRBV5-8 to TRBJ1-6; 7 bases fit TRBD1. J was trimmed by 7 bases and V by 4 bases; bases with no gene match: 5. This CDR3 is 14 amino acids long. Germline V gives CDR1 SGHTS, CDR2 YDEGEE. DNA for the CDR3: TGTGCCAGCAGCGAGGGACAGCAGAATTCACCCCTCCACTTT. Translated, it gives CASSEGQQNSPLHF.